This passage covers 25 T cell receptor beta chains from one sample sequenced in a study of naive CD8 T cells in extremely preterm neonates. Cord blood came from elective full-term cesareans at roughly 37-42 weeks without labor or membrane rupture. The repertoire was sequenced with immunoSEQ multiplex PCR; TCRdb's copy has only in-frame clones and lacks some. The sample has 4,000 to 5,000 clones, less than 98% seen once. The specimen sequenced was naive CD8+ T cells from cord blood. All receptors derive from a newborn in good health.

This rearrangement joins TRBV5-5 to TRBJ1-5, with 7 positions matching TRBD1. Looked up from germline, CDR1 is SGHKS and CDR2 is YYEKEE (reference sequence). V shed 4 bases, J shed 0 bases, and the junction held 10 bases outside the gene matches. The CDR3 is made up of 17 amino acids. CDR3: CASSPDRTFNSNQPQHF. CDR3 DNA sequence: TGTGCCAGCAGCCCGGACAGGACCTTCAATAGCAATCAGCCCCAGCATTTT.

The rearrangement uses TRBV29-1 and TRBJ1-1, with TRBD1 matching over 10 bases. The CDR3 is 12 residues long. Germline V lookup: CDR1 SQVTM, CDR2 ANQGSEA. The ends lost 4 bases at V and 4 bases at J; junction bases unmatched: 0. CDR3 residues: CSVGTGGTEAFF. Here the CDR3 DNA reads TGCAGCGTTGGGACAGGGGGCACTGAAGCTTTCTTT.

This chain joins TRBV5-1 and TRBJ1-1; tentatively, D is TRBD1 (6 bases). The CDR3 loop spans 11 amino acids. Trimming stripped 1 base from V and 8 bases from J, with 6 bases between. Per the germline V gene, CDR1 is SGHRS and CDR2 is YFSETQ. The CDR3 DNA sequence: TGCGCCAGCAGCTTGACAGGGGAAGCTTTCTTT. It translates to CASSLTGEAFF.

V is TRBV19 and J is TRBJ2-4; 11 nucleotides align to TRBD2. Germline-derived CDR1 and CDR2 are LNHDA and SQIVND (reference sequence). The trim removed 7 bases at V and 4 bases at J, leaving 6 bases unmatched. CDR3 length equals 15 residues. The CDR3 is CASTPTSGEKNIQYF. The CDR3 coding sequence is TGTGCCAGTACCCCGACTAGCGGGGAAAAAAACATTCAGTACTTC.

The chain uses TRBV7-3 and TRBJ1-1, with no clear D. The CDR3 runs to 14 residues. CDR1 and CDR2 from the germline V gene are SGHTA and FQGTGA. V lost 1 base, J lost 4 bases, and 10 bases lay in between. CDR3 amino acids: CASSLSGSGTEAFF. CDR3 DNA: TGTGCCAGCAGCTTAAGCGGGTCCGGCACTGAAGCTTTCTTT.

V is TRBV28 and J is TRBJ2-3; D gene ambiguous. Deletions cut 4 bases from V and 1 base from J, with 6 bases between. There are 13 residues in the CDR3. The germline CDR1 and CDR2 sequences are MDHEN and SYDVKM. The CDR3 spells CASSSIGTDTQYF. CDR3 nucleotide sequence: TGTGCCAGCAGTTCCATAGGCACAGATACGCAGTATTTT.

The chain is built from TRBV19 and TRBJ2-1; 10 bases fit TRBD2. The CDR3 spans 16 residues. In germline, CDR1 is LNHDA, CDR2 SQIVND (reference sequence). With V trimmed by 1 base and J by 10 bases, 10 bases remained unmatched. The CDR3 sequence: CASSIVGAGGQGEQFF. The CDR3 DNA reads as TGTGCCAGTAGTATAGTGGGAGCGGGGGGGCAAGGGGAGCAGTTCTTC.

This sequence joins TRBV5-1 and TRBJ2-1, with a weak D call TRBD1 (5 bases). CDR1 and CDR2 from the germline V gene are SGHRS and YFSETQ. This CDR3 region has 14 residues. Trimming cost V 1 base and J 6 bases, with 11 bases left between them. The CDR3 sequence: CASSLQGLANEQFF. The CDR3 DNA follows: TGCGCCAGCAGCTTGCAGGGCCTGGCCAATGAGCAGTTCTTC.

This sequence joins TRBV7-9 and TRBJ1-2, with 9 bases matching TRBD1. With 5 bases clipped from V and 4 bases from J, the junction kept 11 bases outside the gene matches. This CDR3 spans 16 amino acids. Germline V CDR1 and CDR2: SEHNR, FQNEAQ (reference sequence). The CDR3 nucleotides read TGTGCCAGCAGCCCGACCGGGACAGGGTCTTCCTATGGCTACACCTTC. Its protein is CASSPTGTGSSYGYTF.

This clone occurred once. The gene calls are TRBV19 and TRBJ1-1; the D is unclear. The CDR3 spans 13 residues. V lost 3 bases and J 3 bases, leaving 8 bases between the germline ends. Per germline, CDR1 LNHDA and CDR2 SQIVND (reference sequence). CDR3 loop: CASSIRRDTEAFF. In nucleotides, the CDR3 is TGTGCCAGTAGTATCAGGCGGGACACTGAAGCTTTCTTT.

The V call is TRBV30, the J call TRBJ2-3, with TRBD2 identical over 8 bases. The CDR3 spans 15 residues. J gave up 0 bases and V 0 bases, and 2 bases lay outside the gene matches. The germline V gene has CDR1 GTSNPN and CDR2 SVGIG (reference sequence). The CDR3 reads CAWSVGGASTDTQYF. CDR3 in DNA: TGTGCCTGGAGTGTCGGGGGGGCTAGCACAGATACGCAGTATTTT.

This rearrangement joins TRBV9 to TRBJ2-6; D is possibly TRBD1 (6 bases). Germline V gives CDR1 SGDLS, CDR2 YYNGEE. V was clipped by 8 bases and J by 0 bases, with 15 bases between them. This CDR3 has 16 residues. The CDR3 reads CASTDRPSSGANVLTF. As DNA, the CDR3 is TGTGCCAGTACCGACAGGCCCAGCTCTGGGGCCAACGTCCTGACTTTC.

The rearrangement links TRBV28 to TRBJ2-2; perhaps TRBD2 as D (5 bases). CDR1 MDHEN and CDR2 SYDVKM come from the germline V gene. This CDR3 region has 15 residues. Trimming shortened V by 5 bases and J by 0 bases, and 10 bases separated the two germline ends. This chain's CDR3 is CASSRQRTNTGELFF. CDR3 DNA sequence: TGTGCCAGCAGTCGCCAGCGGACGAACACCGGGGAGCTGTTTTTT.

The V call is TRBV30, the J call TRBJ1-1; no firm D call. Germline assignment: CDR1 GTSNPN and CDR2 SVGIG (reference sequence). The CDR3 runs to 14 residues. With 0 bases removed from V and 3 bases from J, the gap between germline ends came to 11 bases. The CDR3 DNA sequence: TGTGCCTGGAGTGTATCGGGGAGGGACACTGAAGCTTTCTTT. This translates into CAWSVSGRDTEAFF.

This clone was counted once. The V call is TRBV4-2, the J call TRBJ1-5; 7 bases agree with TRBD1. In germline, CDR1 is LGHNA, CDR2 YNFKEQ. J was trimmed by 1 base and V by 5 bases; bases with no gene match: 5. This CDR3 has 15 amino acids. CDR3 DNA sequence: TGTGCCAGCAGCTTACCGGACAGGAGCAATCAGCCCCAGCATTTT. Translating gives CASSLPDRSNQPQHF.

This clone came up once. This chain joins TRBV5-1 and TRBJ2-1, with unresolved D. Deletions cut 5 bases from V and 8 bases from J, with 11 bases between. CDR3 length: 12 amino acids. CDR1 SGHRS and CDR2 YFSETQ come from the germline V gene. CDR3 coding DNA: TGCGCCAGCAGATTATCCCCCCATGAGCAGTTCTTC. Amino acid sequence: CASRLSPHEQFF. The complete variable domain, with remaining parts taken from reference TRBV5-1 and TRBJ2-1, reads KAGVTQTPRYLIKTRGQQVTLSCSPISGHRSVSWYQQTPGQGLQFLFEYFSETQRNKGNFPGRFSGRQFSNSRSEMNVSTLELGDSALYLCASRLSPHEQFFGPGTRLTVL.

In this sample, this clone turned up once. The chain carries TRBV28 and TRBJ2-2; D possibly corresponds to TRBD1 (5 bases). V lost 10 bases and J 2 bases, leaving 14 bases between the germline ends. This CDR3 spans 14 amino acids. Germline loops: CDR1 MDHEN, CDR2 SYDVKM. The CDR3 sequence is CATLVGVNTGELFF. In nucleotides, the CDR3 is TGTGCCACCTTGGTAGGGGTAAACACCGGGGAGCTGTTTTTT. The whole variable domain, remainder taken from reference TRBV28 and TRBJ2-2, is DVKVTQSSRYLVKRTGEKVFLECVQDMDHENMFWYRQDPGLGLRLIYFSYDVKMKEKGDIPEGYSVSREKKERFSLILESASTNQTSMYLCATLVGVNTGELFFGEGSRLTVL.

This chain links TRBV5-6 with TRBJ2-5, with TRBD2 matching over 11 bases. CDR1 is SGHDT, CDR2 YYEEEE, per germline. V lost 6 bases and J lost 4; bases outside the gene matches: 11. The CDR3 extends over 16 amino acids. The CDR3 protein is CASTQLAGAGGETQYF. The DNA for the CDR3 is TGTGCCAGCACCCAACTAGCGGGGGCCGGGGGAGAGACCCAGTACTTC.

This CDR3 reads CASSEVLIGNTEAFF. The CDR3 coding sequence is TGTGCCAGCAGCGAGGTTTTAATAGGGAACACTGAAGCTTTCTTT. This rearrangement joins TRBV7-2 to TRBJ1-1; D is unclear. The CDR3 runs 15 residues. Germline assignment: CDR1 SGHTA and CDR2 FQGNSA. The V gene lost 5 bases and the J gene lost 1 base, with 14 bases spanning the gap.

CDR3: CASSQVGLVETEAFF. The CDR3 DNA follows: TGCGCCAGCAGCCAAGTGGGACTAGTAGAAACTGAAGCTTTCTTT. The chain uses TRBV4-1 and TRBJ1-1, with a tentative D call TRBD1 (5 bases). Germline CDR1 MGHRA, CDR2 YSYEKL. The CDR3 has 15 amino acids. V was pared by 1 base and J by 5 bases, with 14 bases between.

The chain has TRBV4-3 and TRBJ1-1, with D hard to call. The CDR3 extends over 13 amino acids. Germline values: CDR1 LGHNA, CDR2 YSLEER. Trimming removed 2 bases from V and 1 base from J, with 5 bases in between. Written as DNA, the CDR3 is TGCGCCAGCAGCCAATACGGGAACACTGAAGCTTTCTTT. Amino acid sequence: CASSQYGNTEAFF.

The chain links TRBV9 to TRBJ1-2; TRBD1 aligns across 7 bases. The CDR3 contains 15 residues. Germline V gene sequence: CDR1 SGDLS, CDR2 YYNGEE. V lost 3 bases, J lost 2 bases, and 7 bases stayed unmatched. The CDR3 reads CASSDPGQNNYGYTF. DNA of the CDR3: TGTGCCAGCAGCGACCCGGGACAGAACAACTATGGCTACACCTTC.

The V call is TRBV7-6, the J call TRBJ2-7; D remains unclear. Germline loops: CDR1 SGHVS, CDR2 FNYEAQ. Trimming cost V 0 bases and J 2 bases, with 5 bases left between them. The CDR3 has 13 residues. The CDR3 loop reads CASSLAGPYEQYF. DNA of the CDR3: TGTGCCAGCAGCTTAGCGGGCCCCTACGAGCAGTACTTC.

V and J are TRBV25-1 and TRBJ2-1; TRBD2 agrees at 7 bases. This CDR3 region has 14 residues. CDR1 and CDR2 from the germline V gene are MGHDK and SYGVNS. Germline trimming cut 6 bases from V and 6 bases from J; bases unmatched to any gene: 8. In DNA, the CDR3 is TGTGCCAGCAGGGACGGGGGAGGGCTCAATGAGCAGTTCTTC. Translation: CASRDGGGLNEQFF.

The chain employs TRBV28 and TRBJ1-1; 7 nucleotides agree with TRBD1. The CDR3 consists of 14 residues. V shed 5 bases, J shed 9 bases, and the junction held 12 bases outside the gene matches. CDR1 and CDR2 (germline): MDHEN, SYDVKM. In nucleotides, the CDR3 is TGTGCCAGCAGTACCGGACAGGTAACAACTAAAGCTTTCTTT. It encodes CASSTGQVTTKAFF. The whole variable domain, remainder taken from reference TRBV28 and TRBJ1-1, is DVKVTQSSRYLVKRTGEKVFLECVQDMDHENMFWYRQDPGLGLRLIYFSYDVKMKEKGDIPEGYSVSREKKERFSLILESASTNQTSMYLCASSTGQVTTKAFFGQGTRLTVV.